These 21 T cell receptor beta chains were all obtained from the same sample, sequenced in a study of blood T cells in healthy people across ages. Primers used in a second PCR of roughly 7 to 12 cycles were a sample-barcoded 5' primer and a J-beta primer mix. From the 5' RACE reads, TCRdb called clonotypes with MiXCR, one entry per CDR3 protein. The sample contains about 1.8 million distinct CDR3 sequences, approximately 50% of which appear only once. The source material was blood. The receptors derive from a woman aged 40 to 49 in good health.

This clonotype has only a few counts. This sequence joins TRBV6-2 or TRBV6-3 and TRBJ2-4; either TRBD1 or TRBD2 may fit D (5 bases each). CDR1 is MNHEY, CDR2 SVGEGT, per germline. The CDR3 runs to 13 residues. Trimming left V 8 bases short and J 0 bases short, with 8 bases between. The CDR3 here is CASLGGAKNIQYF. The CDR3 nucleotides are TGTGCCAGCCTTGGGGGAGCCAAAAACATTCAGTACTTC.

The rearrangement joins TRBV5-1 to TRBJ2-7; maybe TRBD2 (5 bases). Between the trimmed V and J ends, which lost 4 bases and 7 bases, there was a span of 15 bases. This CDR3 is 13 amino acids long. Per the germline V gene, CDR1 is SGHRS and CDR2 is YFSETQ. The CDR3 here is CASSPGLLAEQYF. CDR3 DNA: TGCGCCAGCAGCCCAGGACTCCTTGCGGAGCAGTACTTC.

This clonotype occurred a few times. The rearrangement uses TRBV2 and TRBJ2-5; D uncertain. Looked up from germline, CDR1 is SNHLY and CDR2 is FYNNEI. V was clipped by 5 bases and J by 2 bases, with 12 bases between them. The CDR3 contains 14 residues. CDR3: CASSRMGAQETQYF. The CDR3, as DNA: TGTGCCAGCAGTAGAATGGGTGCACAAGAGACCCAGTACTTC.

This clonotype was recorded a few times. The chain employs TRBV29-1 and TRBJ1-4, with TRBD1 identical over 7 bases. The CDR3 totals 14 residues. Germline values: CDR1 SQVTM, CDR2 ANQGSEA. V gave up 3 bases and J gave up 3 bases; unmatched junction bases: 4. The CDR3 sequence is CSVDYRGPNEKLFF. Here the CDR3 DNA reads TGCAGCGTTGATTACAGGGGCCCTAATGAAAAACTGTTTTTT.

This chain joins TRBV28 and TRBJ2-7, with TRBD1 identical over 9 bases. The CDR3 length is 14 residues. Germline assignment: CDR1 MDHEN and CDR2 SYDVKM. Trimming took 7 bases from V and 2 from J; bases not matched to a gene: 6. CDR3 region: CASNHRDRAYEQYF. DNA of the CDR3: TGTGCCAGCAATCACCGGGACAGGGCCTACGAGCAGTACTTC.

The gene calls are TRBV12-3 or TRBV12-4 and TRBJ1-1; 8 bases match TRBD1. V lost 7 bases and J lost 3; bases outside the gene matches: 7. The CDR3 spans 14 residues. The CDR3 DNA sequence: TGTGCCAGCAAAGCGGACAGGGCTCACACTGAAGCTTTCTTT. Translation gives CASKADRAHTEAFF.

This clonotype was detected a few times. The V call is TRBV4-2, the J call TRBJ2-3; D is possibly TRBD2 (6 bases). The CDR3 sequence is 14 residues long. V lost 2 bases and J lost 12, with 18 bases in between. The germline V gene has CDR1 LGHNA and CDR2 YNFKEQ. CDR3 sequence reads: CASSQTLLEEGQYF. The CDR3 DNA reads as TGTGCCAGCAGCCAAACCCTCCTAGAGGAGGGACAGTATTTT.

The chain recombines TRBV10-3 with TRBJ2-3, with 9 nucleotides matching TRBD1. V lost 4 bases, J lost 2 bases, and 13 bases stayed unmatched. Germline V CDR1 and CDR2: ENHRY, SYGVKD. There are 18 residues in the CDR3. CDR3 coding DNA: TGTGCCATCAGTGGCCGGGACAGGGCTGGTCGCAACACAGATACGCAGTATTTT. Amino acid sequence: CAISGRDRAGRNTDTQYF.

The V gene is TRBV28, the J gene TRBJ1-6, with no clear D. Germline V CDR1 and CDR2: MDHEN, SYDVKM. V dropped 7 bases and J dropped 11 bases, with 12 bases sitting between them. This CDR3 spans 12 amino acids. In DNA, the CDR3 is TGTGCCAGCACCTCGGGGTCGGCACCCCTCCACTTT. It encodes CASTSGSAPLHF.

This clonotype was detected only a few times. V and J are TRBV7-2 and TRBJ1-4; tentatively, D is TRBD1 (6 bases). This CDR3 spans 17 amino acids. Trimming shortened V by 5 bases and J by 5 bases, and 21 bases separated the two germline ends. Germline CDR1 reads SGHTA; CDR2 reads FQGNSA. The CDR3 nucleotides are TGTGCCAGCAGCAAGGACAGTCCTACACTGGGAAATGAAAAACTGTTTTTT. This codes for CASSKDSPTLGNEKLFF. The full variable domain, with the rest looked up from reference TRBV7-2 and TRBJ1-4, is GAGVSQSPSNKVTEKGKDVELRCDPISGHTALYWYRQSLGQGLEFLIYFQGNSAPDKSGLPSDRFSAERTGGSVSTLTIQRTQQEDSAVYLCASSKDSPTLGNEKLFFGSGTQLSVL.

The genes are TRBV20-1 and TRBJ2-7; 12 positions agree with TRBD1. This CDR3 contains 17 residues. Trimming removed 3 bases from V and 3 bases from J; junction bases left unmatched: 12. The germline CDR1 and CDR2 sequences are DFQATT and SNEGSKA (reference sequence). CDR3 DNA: TGCAGTGCTAGGGTGTTGGGACAGGGGGCGAAATTCTACGAGCAGTACTTC. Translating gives CSARVLGQGAKFYEQYF.

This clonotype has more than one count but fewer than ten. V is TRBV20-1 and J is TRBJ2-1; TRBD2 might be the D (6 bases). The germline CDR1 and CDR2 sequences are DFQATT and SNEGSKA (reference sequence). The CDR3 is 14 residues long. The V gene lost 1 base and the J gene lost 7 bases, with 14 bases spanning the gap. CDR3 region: CSARAGTAGNEQFF. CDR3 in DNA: TGCAGTGCTAGAGCCGGAACCGCGGGGAATGAGCAGTTCTTC.

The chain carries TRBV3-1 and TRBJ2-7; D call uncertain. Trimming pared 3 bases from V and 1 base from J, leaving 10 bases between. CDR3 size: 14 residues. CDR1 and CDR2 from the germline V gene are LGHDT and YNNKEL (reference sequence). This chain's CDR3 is CASSQAWGSYEQYF. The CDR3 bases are TGTGCCAGCAGCCAGGCATGGGGTTCCTACGAGCAGTACTTC.

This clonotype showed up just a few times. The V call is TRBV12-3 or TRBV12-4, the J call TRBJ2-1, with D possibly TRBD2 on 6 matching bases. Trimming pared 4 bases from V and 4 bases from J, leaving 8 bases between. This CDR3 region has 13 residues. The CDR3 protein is CASSWGDYNEQFF. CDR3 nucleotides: TGTGCCAGCAGTTGGGGGGATTACAATGAGCAGTTCTTC.

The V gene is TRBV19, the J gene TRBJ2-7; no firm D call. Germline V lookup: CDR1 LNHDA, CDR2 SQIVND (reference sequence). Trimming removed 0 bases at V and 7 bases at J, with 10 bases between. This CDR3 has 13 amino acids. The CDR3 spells CASSIDWSEEQYF. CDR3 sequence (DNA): TGTGCCAGTAGTATAGATTGGTCGGAAGAGCAGTACTTC.

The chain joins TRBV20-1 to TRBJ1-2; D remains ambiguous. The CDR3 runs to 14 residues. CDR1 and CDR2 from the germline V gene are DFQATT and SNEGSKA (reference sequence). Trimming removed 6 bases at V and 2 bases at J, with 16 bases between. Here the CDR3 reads CSAPEEVSNYGYTF. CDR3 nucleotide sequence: TGCAGTGCCCCGGAAGAGGTCAGCAACTATGGCTACACCTTC.

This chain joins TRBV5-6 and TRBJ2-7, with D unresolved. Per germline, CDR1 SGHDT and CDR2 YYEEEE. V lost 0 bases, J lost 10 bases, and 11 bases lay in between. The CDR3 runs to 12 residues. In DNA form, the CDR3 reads TGTGCCAGCAGCTTGGGACCTGCAATTCAGTACTTC. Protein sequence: CASSLGPAIQYF.

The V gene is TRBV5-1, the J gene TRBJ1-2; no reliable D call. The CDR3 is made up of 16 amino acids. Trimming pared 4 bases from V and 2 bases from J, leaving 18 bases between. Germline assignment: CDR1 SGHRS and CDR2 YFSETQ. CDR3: CASSLLDGISNYGYTF. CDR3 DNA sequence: TGCGCCAGCAGCCTCCTGGACGGAATCTCGAACTATGGCTACACCTTC.

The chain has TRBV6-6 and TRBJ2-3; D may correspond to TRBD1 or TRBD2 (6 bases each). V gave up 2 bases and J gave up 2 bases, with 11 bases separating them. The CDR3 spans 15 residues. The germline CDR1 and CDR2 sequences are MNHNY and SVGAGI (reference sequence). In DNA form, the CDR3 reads TGTGCCAGCAGTTACGGGGGGCGCGACACAGATACGCAGTATTTT. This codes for CASSYGGRDTDTQYF.

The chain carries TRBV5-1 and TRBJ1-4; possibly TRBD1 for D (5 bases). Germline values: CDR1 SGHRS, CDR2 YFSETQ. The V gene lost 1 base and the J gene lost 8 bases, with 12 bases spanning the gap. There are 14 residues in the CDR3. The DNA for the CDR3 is TGCGCCAGCAGCTTGCACGGGGGGGAGGAAAAACTGTTTTTT. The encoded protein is CASSLHGGEEKLFF.

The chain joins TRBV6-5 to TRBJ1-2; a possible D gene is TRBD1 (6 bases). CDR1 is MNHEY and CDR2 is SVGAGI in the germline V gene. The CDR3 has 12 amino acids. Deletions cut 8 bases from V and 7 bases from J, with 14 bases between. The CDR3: CASLGGATGYTF. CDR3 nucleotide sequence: TGTGCCAGCTTGGGGGGCGCTACTGGCTACACCTTC.